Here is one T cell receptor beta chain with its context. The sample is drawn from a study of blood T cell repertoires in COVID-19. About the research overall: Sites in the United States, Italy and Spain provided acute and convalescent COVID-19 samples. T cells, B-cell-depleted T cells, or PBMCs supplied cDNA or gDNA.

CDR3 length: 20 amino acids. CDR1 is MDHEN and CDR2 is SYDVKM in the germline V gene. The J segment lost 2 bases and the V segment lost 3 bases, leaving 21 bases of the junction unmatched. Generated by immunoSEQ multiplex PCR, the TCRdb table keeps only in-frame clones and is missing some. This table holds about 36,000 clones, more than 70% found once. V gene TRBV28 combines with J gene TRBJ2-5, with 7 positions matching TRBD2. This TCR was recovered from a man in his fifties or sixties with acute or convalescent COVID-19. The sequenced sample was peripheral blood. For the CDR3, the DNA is TGTGCCAGCAGTTTTGGGAGGGGATCCAGACAGACAAGAATACAAGAGACCCAGTACTTC. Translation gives CASSFGRGSRQTRIQETQYF.